The source of this TCR beta chain is a study of neurological immune-mediated disorders. Overall study findings and caveats: In HTLV-1-associated myelopathy, TCR clonal expansion was greatest, and in multiple sclerosis it was least, below healthy controls. Private repertoires in all groups were suggested by the absence of shared CDR3 amino acid sequences among expanded clones across subjects.

This clonotype has a count of ten or more. Its target is unknown. By 5'RACE with 10-nucleotide random UMIs, the cDNA was made. Every sequencing run produced over 160 million TCR-beta sequences that came from 15-18 subjects. TCRdb analysed the 5' RACE reads with MiXCR anew, one entry per CDR3 protein. In the table there are about 58,000 distinct CDR3 sequences, 2.5% of which are singletons. Germline assignment: CDR1 SGHKS and CDR2 YYEKEE (reference sequence). The CDR3 spans 16 residues. With 1 base removed from V and 5 bases from J, the gap between germline ends came to 15 bases. The sequence was collected from a man in his fifties or sixties with multiple sclerosis. The rearrangement uses TRBV5-5 and TRBJ2-2; TRBD1 is a possible D gene (5 bases). Sequenced: PBMCs. The CDR3 region is CASSLMGRVRTGELFF. The CDR3 DNA is TGTGCCAGCAGCTTGATGGGCAGGGTGAGGACCGGGGAGCTGTTTTTT.